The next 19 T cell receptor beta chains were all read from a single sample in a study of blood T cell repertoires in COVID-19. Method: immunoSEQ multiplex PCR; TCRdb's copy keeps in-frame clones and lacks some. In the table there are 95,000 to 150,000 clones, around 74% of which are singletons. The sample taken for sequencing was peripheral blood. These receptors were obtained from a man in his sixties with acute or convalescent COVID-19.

CDR3 loop: CASSQDEGEGIQYF. Here the CDR3 DNA reads TGTGCCAGCAGCCAAGATGAGGGGGAGGGCATTCAGTACTTC. The chain combines TRBV4-2 with TRBJ2-4; tentative D call: TRBD2 (7 bases). The CDR3 is 14 residues long. From germline, CDR1 is LGHNA and CDR2 YNFKEQ. The ends were cut back, 0 bases at V and 9 bases at J, with 12 bases in the middle.

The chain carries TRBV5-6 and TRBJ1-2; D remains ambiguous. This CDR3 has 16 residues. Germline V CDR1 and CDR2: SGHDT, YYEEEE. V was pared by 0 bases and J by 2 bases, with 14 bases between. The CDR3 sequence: CASSLGWANSNYGYTF. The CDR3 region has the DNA TGTGCCAGCAGCTTGGGATGGGCGAACTCAAACTATGGCTACACCTTC.

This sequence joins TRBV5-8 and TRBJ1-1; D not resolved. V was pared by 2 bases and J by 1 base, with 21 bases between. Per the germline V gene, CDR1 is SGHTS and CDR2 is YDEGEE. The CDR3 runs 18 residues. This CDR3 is CASSFMGISQAWNTEAFF. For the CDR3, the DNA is TGTGCCAGCAGCTTTATGGGTATAAGCCAGGCTTGGAACACTGAAGCTTTCTTT.

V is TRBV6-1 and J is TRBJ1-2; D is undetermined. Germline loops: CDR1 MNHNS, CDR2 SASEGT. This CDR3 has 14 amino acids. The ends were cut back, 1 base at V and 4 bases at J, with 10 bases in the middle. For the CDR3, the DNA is TGTGCCAGCAGTGAAGGCCCGAGTAGCTATGGCTACACCTTC. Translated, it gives CASSEGPSSYGYTF.

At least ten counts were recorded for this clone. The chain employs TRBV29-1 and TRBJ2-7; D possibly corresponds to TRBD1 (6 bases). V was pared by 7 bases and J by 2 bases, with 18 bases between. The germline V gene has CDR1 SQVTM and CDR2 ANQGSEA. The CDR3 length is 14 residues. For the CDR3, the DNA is TGCAGCGCTACCAAGGGCAGGGACACCTACGAGCAGTACTTC. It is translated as CSATKGRDTYEQYF.

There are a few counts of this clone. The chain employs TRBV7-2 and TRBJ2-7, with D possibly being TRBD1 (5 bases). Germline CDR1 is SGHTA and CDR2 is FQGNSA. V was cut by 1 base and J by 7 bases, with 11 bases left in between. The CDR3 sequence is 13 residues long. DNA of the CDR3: TGTGCCAGCAGCTTAGACAGCTCAGGGGAGCAGTACTTC. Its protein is CASSLDSSGEQYF. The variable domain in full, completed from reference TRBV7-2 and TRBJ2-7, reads GAGVSQSPSNKVTEKGKDVELRCDPISGHTALYWYRQSLGQGLEFLIYFQGNSAPDKSGLPSDRFSAERTGGSVSTLTIQRTQQEDSAVYLCASSLDSSGEQYFGPGTRLTVT.

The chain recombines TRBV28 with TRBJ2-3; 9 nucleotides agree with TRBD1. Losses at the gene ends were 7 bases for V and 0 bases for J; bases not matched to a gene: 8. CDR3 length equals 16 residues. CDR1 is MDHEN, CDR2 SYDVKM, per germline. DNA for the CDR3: TGTGCCAGCACGACAGGGGGTGCCTATAGCACAGATACGCAGTATTTT. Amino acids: CASTTGGAYSTDTQYF. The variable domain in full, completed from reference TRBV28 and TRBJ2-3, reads DVKVTQSSRYLVKRTGEKVFLECVQDMDHENMFWYRQDPGLGLRLIYFSYDVKMKEKGDIPEGYSVSREKKERFSLILESASTNQTSMYLCASTTGGAYSTDTQYFGPGTRLTVL.

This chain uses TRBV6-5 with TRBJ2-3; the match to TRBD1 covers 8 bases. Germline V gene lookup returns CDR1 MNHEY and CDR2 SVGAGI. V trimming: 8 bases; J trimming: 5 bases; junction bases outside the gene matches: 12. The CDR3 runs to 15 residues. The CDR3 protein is CASPPAGGAVDTQYF. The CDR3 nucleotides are TGTGCCAGCCCGCCGGCAGGGGGCGCCGTAGATACGCAGTATTTT.

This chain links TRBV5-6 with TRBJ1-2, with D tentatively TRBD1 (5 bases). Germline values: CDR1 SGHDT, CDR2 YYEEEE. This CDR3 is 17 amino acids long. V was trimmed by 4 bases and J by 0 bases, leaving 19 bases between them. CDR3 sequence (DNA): TGTGCCAGCAGCGGGGGGACTTATAGGGAAGCTAACTATGGCTACACCTTC. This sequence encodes CASSGGTYREANYGYTF.

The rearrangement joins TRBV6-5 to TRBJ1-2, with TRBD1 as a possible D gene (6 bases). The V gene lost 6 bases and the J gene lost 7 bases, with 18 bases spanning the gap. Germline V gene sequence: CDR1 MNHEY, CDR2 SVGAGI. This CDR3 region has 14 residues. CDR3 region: CASSRRNRDSGYTF. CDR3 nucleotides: TGTGCCAGCAGCCGACGGAACAGGGATTCTGGCTACACCTTC.

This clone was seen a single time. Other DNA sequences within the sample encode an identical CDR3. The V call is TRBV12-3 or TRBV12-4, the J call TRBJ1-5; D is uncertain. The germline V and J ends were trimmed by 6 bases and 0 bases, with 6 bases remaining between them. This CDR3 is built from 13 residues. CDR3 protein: CASSRYSNQPQHF. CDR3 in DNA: TGTGCCAGCAGCCGGTATAGCAATCAGCCCCAGCATTTT.

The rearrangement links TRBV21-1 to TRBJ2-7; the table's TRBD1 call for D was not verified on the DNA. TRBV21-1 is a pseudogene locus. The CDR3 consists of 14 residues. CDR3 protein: CARQGTGSSYEQYF. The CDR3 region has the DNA TGTGCCAGACAAGGGACAGGGAGCTCCTACGAGCAGTACTTC.

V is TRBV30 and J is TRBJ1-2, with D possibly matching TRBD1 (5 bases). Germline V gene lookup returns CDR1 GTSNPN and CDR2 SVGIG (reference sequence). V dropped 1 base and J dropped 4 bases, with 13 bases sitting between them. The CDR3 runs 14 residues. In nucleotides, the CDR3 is TGTGCCTGGAGTGACGGCGGGGGATCCTATGGCTACACCTTC. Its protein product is CAWSDGGGSYGYTF.

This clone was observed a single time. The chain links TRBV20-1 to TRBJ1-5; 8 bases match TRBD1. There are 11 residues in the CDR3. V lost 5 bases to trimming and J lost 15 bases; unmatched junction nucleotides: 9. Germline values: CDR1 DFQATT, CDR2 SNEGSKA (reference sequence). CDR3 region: CSAHDRGSLHF. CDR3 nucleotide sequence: TGCAGTGCTCACGACAGGGGATCATTGCATTTT.

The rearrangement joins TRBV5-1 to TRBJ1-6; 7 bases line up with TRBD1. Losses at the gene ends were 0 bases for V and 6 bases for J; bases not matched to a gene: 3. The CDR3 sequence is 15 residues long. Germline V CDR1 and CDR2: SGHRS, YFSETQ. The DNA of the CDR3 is TGCGCCAGCAGCTTGGCAGGGGACAGTAATTCACCCCTCCACTTT. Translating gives CASSLAGDSNSPLHF.

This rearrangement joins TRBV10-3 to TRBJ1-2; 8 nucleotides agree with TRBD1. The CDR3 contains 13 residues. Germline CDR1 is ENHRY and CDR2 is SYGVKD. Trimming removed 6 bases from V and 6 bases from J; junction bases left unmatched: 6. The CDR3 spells CAIREDRVNGYTF. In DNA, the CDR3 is TGTGCCATCAGAGAGGACAGGGTGAATGGCTACACCTTC.

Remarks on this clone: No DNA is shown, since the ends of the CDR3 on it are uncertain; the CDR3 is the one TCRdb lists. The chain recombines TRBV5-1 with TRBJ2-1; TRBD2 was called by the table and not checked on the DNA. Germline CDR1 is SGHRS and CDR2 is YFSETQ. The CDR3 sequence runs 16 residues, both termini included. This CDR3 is CASSLGYVVGSGAGFF.

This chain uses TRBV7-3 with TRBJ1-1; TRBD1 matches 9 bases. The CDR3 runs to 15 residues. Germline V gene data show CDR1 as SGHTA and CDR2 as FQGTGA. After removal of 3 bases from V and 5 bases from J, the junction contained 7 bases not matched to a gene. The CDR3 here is CASSLAGQGGTEAFF. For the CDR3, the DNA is TGTGCCAGCAGCTTGGCGGGACAGGGCGGGACTGAAGCTTTCTTT.

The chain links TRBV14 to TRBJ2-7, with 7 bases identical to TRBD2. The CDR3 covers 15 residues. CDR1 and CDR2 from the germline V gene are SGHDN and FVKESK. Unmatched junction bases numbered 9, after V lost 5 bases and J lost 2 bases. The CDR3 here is CASSKGGVRAYEQYF. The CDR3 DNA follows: TGTGCCAGCAGCAAGGGAGGGGTAAGGGCCTACGAGCAGTACTTC.